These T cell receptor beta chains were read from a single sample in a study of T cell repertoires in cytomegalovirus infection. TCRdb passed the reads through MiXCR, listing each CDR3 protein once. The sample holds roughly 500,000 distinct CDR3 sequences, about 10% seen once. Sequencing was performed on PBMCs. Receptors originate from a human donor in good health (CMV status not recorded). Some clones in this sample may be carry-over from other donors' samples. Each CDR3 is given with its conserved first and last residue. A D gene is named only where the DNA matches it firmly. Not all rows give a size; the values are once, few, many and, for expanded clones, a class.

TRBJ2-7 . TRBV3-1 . TGTGCCAGCAGCCAAGAGATGGGTTCCTACGAGCAGTACTTC CASSQEMGSYEQYF
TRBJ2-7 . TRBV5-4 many TGTGCCAGCAGCTTGAAAACGTCGGGGGCCCTCTACGAGCAGTACTTC CASSLKTSGALYEQYF
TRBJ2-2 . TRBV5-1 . TGCGCCAGCAGCTTCCAGAGTACCGGGGAGCTGTTTTTT CASSFQSTGELFF
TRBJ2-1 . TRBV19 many TGTGCCAGTAGTATAGCGGGGGCAGGGGGCAATGAGCAGTTCTTC CASSIAGAGGNEQFF
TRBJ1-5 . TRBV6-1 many TGTGCCAGCAGGGAAGGGGTTTTGAATCAGCCCCAGCATTTT CASREGVLNQPQHF
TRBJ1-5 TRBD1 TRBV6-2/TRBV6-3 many TGTGCCAGCAGTTGGGACAGGGACCGTCAGCCCCAGCATTTT CASSWDRDRQPQHF
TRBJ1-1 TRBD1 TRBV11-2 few TGTGCCAGCAGCTTGACAGGGACTTGGAGTGAAGCTTTCTTT CASSLTGTWSEAFF
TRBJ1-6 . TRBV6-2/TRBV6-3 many TGTGCCAGCAGCCAGATACAGGGATTAAGGTCACCCCTCCACTTT CASSQIQGLRSPLHF
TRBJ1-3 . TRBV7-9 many TGTGCCAGCGCGTACTCTGGAAACACCATATATTTT CASAYSGNTIYF
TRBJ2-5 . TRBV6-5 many TGTGCCAGCTCGGGTCAAGAGACCCAGTACTTC CASSGQETQYF